These 7 T cell receptor beta chains came from one sample sequenced in a study of cytotoxic CD8 clonotypes in ibrutinib-treated CLL. Measured with immunoSEQ multiplex PCR; TCRdb has only the in-frame clones, and not every one. This table holds 43,000 or so clones, approximately 65% found once. Here the sequenced sample was PBMCs, taken after 24 months of ibrutinib treatment. All receptors come from a human donor with chronic lymphocytic leukemia.

The CDR3 here is CASARDSYEQYF. The CDR3 DNA reads TGTGCCAGCGCCCGGGACTCCTACGAGCAGTACTTC. The chain uses TRBV2 and TRBJ2-7, with D perhaps matching TRBD2 (5 bases). Germline V lookup: CDR1 SNHLY, CDR2 FYNNEI. Deletions cut 8 bases from V and 0 bases from J, with 8 bases between. This CDR3 has 12 amino acids.

The chain uses TRBV9 and TRBJ1-1; maybe TRBD1 (5 bases). Germline CDR1 reads SGDLS; CDR2 reads YYNGEE. This CDR3 is 14 amino acids long. V was shortened by 7 bases and J by 8 bases, with 21 bases between the two germline ends. CDR3 in amino acids: CASSPWGAGGEAFF. The CDR3 bases are TGTGCCAGCTCCCCCTGGGGTGCGGGGGGAGAAGCTTTCTTT. Full variable domain (rest looked up from reference TRBV9 and TRBJ1-1): DSGVTQTPKHLITATGQRVTLRCSPRSGDLSVYWYQQSLDQGLQFLIQYYNGEERAKGNILERFSAQQFPDLHSELNLSSLELGDSALYFCASSPWGAGGEAFFGQGTRLTVV.

The chain carries TRBV4-1 and TRBJ2-7; tentatively, D is TRBD1 (7 bases). V lost 3 bases, J lost 3 bases, and 24 bases lay in between. The CDR3 is 18 residues long. CDR1 MGHRA and CDR2 YSYEKL come from the germline V gene. The chain's CDR3 is CASSHLSLGGTDFYEQYF. Here the CDR3 DNA reads TGCGCCAGCAGCCACCTTTCCCTAGGGGGGACAGACTTCTACGAGCAGTACTTC.

The V gene is TRBV27, the J gene TRBJ2-1, with 11 bases fitting TRBD2. Per germline, CDR1 MNHEY and CDR2 SMNVEV (reference sequence). J gave up 4 bases and V 9 bases, and 11 bases lay outside the gene matches. The CDR3 has 16 amino acids. This CDR3 is CASFTGLAGDYNEQFF. CDR3 coding DNA: TGTGCCAGTTTTACCGGACTAGCGGGCGATTACAATGAGCAGTTCTTC.

This clone has more than one count but fewer than ten. The chain employs TRBV7-3 and TRBJ2-1; perhaps D is TRBD1 or TRBD2 (5 bases each). Trimming shortened V by 5 bases and J by 7 bases, and 18 bases separated the two germline ends. Per the germline V gene, CDR1 is SGHTA and CDR2 is FQGTGA. The CDR3 runs to 15 residues. The CDR3 is CASSPWQGVGNEQFF. The DNA for the CDR3 is TGTGCCAGCAGCCCCTGGCAGGGAGTAGGAAATGAGCAGTTCTTC.

By share, this clone ranks as medium-sized (0.01 to 0.1%). The chain employs TRBV13 and TRBJ1-3; the D is unclear. Germline V CDR1 and CDR2: PRHDT, FYEKMQ (reference sequence). V lost 5 bases and J lost 0, with 11 bases in between. The CDR3 is 15 amino acids. The CDR3 here is CASSTQRGSGNTIYF. The CDR3 DNA is TGTGCCAGCAGCACTCAGCGGGGCTCTGGAAACACCATATATTTT.

This clone was counted only a few times. The chain links TRBV20-1 to TRBJ2-7; no definite D call. The germline V and J ends were trimmed by 3 bases and 5 bases, with 5 bases remaining between them. The CDR3 spans 10 residues. Germline V gene sequence: CDR1 DFQATT, CDR2 SNEGSKA (reference sequence). CDR3 protein: CSARFHEQYF. CDR3 nucleotide sequence: TGCAGTGCTAGGTTTCACGAGCAGTACTTC.